Listed here is a single T cell receptor beta chain. This specimen belongs to a study of blood T cell repertoires in COVID-19. Background on the study: Samples taken during acute and convalescent COVID-19 were collected in the United States, Italy and Spain. Sources were T cells, B-cell-depleted T cells, or PBMCs; the material itself was cDNA or gDNA.

Authors' methods: Scientists estimated how many nucleated cells there were by amplifying reference gene primers. This table comes from immunoSEQ multiplex PCR, and its TCRdb copy is limited to in-frame clones, with some not included. V and J calls and clone size follow that table, whereas D and trimming were derived from the DNA. Found here are roughly 100,000 clones, around four fifths of them singletons; the top ten hold around 13%. V was pared by 0 bases and J by 8 bases, with 14 bases between. The CDR3 has 15 amino acids. The germline gives CDR1 LGHDT, CDR2 YNNKEL (reference sequence). The chain is built from TRBV3-1 (or the pseudogene TRBV3-2) and TRBJ2-1; D call uncertain. This TCR was sampled from a human donor in a cohort sampled during active COVID-19. The material sequenced was peripheral blood. The CDR3 DNA is TGTGCCAGCAGCCAAGATCTGGTCGCCGGTCATGAGCAGTTCTTC. Amino acids: CASSQDLVAGHEQFF.